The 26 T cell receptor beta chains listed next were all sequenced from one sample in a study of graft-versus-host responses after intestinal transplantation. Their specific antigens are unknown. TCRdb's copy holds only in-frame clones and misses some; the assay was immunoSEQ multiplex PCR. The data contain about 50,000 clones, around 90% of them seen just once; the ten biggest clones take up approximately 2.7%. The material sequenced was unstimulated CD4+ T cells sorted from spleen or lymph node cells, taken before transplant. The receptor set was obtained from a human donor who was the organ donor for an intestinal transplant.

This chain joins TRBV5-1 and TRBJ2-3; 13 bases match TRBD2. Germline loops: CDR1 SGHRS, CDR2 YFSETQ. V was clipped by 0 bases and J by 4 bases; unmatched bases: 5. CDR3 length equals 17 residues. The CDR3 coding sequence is TGCGCCAGCAGCTTGGGCATCGGACTAGCGGGAGCAGATACGCAGTATTTT. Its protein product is CASSLGIGLAGADTQYF.

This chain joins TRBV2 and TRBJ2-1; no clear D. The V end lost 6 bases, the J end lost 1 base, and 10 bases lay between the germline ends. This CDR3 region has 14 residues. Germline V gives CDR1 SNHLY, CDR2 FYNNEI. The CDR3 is CASRIPVSYNEQFF. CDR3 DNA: TGTGCCAGCAGGATCCCCGTTTCCTACAATGAGCAGTTCTTC.

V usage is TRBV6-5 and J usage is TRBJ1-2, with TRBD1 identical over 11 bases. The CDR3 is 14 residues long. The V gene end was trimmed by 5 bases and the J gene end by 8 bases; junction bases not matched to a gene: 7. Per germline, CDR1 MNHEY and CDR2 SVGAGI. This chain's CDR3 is CASSANRDRGGYTF. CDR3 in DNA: TGTGCCAGCAGTGCAAACCGGGACAGGGGGGGCTACACCTTC.

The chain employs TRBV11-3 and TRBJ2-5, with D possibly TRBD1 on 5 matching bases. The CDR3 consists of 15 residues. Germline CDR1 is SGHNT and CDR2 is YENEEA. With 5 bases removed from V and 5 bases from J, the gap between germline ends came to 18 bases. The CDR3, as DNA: TGTGCCAGCAGCGAATCAGGGTATCGTCTGGAGACCCAGTACTTC. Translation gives CASSESGYRLETQYF.

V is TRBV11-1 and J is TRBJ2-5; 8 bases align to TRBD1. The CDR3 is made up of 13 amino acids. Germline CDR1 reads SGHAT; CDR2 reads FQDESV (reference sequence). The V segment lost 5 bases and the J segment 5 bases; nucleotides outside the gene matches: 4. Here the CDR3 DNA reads TGTGCCAGCAGCGGACAGGGTTCGGAGACCCAGTACTTC. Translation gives CASSGQGSETQYF.

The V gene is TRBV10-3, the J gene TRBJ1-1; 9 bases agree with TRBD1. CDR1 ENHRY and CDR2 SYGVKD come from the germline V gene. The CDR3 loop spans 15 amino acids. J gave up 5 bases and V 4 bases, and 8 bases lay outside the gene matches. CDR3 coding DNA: TGTGCCATCAGTGGGGACAGGGCTGTTGAGACTGAAGCTTTCTTT. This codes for CAISGDRAVETEAFF.

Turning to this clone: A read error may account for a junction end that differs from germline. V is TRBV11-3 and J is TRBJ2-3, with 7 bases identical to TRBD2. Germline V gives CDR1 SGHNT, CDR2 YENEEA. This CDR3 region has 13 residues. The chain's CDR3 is CASSLERDLTQYF. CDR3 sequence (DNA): TGTGCCAGCAGTTTAGAGCGGGACTTAACGCAGTATTTT.

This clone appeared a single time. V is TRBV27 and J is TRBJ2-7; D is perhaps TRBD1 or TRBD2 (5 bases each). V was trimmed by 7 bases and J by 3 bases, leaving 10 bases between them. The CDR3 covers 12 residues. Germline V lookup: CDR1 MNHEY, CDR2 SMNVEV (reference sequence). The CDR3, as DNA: TGTGCCAGCATTGAGGGGTACTACGAGCAGTACTTC. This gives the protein CASIEGYYEQYF.

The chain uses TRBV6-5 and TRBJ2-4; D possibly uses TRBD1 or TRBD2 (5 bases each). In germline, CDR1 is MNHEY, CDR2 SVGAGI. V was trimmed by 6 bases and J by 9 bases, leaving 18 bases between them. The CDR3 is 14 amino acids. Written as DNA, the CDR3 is TGTGCCAGCAGCCTAGGGACCATAGCCGCCATTCAGTACTTC. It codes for CASSLGTIAAIQYF.

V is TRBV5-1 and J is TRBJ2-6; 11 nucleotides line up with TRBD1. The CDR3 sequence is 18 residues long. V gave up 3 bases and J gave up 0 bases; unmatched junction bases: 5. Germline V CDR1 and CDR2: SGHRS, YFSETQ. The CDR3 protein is CASSSGQGAFSGANVLTF. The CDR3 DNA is TGCGCCAGCAGCTCTGGACAGGGGGCCTTCTCTGGGGCCAACGTCCTGACTTTC.

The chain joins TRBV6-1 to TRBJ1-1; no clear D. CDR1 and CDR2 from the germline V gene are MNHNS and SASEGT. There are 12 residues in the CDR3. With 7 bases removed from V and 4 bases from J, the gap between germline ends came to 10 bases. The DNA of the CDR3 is TGTGCCAGCATGGTAGGGAGCACTGAAGCTTTCTTT. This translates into CASMVGSTEAFF.

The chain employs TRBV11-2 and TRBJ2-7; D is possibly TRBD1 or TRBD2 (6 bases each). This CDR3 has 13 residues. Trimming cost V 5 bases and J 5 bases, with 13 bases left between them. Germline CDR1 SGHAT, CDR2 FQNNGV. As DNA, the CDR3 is TGTGCCAGCAGCCTAAAGGGGGGCCACGAGCAGTACTTC. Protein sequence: CASSLKGGHEQYF.

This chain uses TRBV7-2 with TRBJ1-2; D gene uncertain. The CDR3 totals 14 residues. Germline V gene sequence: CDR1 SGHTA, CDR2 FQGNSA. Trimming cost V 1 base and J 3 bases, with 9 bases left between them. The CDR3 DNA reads TGTGCCAGCAGCTTAGACGGCAGATACTATGGCTACACCTTC. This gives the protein CASSLDGRYYGYTF.

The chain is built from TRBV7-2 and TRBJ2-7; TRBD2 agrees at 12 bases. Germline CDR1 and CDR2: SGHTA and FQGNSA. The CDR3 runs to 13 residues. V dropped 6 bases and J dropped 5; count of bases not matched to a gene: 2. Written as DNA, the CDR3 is TGTGCCAGCAGGACTAGCGGGAGCCACGAGCAGTACTTC. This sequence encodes CASRTSGSHEQYF.

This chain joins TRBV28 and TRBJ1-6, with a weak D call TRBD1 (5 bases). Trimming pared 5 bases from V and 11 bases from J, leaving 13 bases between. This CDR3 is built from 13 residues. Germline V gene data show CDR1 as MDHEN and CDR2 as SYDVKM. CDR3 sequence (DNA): TGTGCCAGCAGTGCCCGGGGGGGGACACCCCTCCACTTT. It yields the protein CASSARGGTPLHF.

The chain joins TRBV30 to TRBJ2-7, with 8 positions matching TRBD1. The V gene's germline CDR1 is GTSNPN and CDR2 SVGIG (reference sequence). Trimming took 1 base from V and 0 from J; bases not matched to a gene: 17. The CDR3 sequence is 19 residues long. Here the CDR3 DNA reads TGTGCCTGGAGTGCCCGGACAGGGATCCTACTCAACAGCTCCTACGAGCAGTACTTC. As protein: CAWSARTGILLNSSYEQYF.

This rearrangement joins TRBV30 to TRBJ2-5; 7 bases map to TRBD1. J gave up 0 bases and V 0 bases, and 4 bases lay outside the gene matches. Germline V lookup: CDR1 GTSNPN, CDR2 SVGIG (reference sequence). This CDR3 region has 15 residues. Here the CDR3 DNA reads TGTGCCTGGAGTGTACTAGGGGGCTACCAAGAGACCCAGTACTTC. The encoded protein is CAWSVLGGYQETQYF.

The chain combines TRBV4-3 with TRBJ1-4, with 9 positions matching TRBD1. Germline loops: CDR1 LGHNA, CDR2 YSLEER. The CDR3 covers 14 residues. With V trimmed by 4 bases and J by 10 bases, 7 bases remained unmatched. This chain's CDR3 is CASSPWTGAGKLFF. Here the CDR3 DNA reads TGCGCCAGCAGCCCCTGGACAGGGGCTGGAAAACTGTTTTTT.

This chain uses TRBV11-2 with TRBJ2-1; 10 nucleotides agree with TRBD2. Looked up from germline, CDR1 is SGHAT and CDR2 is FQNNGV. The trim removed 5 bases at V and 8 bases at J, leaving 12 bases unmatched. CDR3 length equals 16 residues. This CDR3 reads CASSLRIAGGIDEQFF. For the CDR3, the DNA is TGTGCCAGCAGCCTTAGGATAGCGGGAGGTATCGATGAGCAGTTCTTC.

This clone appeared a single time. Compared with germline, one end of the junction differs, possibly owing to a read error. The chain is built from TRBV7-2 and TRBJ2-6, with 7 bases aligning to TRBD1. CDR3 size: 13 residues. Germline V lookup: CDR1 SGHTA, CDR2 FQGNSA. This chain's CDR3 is CASSRQGVNVLTF. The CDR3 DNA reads TGTGCCAGCAGCCGGCAGGGGGTCAACGTCCTGACTTTC.

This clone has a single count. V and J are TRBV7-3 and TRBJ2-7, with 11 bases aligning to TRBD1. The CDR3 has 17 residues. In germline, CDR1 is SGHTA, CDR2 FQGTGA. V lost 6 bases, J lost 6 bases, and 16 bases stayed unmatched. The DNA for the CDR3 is TGTGCCAGCAGTCTAGAATCCCCGGGACAGGGGGTTTTCGAGCAGTACTTC. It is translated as CASSLESPGQGVFEQYF.

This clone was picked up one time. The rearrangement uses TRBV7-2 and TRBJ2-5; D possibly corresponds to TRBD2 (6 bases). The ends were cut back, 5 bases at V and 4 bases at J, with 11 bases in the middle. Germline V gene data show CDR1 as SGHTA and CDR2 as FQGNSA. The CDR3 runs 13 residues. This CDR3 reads CASSRDFGETQYF. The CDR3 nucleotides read TGTGCCAGCAGCCGGGACTTTGGAGAGACCCAGTACTTC.

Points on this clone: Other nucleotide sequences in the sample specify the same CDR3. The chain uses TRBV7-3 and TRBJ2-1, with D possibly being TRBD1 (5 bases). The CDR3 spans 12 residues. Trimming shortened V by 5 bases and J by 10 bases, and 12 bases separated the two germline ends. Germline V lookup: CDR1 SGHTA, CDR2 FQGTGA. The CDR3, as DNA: TGTGCCAGCAGCGATCAGGGTCGGGAGCAGTTCTTC. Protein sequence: CASSDQGREQFF.

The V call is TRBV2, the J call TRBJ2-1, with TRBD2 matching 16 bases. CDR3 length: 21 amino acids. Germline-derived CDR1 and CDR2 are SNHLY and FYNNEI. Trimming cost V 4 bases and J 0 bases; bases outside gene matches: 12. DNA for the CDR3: TGTGCCAGCAGTGCTAGGGGGACTAGCGGGAGGGATGGGCCCTCCTACAATGAGCAGTTCTTC. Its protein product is CASSARGTSGRDGPSYNEQFF.

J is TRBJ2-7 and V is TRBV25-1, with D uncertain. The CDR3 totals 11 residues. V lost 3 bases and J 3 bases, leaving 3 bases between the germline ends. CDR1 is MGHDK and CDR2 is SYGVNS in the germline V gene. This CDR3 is CASSDNYEQYF. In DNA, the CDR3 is TGTGCCAGCAGTGACAACTACGAGCAGTACTTC.

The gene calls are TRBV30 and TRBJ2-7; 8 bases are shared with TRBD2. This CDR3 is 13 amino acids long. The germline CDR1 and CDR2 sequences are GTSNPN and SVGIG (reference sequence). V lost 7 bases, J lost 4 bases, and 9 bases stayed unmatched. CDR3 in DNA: TGTGCCTCGGGGGGGACAAATACATACGAGCAGTACTTC. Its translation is CASGGTNTYEQYF.